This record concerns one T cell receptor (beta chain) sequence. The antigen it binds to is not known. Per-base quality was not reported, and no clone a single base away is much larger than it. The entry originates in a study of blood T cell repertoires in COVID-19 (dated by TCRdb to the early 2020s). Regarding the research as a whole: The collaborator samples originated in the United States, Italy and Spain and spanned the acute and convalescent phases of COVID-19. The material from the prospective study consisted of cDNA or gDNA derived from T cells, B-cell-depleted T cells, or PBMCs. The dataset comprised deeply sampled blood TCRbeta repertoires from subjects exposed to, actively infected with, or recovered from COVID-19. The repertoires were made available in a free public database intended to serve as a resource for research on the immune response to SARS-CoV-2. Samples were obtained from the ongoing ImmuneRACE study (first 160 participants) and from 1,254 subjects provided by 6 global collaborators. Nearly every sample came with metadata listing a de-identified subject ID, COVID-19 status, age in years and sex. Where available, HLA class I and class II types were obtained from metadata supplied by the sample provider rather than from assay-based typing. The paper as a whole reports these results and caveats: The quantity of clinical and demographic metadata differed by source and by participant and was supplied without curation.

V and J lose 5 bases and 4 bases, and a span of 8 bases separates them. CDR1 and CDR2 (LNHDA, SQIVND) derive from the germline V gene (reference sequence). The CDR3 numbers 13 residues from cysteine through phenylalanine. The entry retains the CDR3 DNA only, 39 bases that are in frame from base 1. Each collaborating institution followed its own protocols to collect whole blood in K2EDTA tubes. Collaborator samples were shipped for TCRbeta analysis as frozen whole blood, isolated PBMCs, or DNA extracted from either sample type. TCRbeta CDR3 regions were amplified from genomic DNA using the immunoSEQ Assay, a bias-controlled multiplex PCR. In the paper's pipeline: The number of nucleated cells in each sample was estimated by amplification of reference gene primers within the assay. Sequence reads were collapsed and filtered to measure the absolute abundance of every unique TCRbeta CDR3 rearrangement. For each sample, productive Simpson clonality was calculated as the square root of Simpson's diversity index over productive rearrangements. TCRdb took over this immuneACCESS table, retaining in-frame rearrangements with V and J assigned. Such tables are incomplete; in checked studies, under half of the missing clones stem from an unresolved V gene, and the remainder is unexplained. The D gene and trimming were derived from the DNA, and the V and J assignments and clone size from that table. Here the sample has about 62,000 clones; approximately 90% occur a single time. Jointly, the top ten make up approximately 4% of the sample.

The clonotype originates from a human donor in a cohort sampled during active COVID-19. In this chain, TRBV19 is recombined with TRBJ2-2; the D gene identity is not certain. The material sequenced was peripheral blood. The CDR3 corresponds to CASSPTSTGELFF. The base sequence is TGTGCCAGTAGTCCCACAAGCACCGGGGAGCTGTTTTTT.